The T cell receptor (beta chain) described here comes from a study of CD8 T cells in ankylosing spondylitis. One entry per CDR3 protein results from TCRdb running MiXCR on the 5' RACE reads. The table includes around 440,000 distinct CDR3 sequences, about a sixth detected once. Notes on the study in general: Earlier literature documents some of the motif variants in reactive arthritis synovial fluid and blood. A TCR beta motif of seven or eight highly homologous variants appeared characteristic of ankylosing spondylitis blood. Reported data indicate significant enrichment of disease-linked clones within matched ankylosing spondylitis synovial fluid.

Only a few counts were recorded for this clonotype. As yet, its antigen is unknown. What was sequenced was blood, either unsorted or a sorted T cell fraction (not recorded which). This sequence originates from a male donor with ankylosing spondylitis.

In nucleotides, the CDR3 is TGCGCCAGCAGCTTGGCGGCAGGGAAGGACGAGCAGTACTTC. It is translated as CASSLAAGKDEQYF. The chain joins TRBV5-1 to TRBJ2-7, with D possibly TRBD1 on 5 matching bases. The CDR3 contains 14 residues. In germline, CDR1 is SGHRS, CDR2 YFSETQ. The ends were cut back, 0 bases at V and 5 bases at J, with 12 bases in the middle.